A single sample gave rise to the 19 T cell receptor beta chains below, sequenced in a study of identical twins. MiXCR, applied by TCRdb to the 5' RACE reads, yields one record per CDR3 protein. The profile covers 200,000 to 250,000 distinct CDR3 sequences, with roughly 7% appearing a single time and approximately 3.7% taken by the ten largest. These data were also reused for a study on yellow fever vaccine responses in identical twins.

The sequenced sample was memory (CD45RO+) T cells sorted from blood. These receptors were collected from a woman younger than 35 in good health.

This clonotype occurred a few times. The chain links TRBV6-1 to TRBJ2-2, with D possibly TRBD2 on 5 matching bases. Trimming removed 6 bases from V and 5 bases from J, with 13 bases in between. The CDR3 contains 14 residues. From germline, CDR1 is MNHNS and CDR2 SASEGT. As DNA, the CDR3 is TGTGCCAGCAGGCCCCCCGAGGGAACCGGGGAGCTGTTTTTT. Protein: CASRPPEGTGELFF.

This clonotype has just a few counts. The rearrangement uses TRBV18 and TRBJ1-5; TRBD1 matches 10 bases. The CDR3 is 15 amino acids. CDR1 is KGHSH and CDR2 is LQKENI in the germline V gene. V lost 5 bases to trimming and J lost 5 bases; unmatched junction nucleotides: 6. The CDR3 loop is CASSTRGTGDQPQHF. CDR3 sequence (DNA): TGTGCCAGCTCAACTCGCGGGACAGGGGATCAGCCCCAGCATTTT.

The sample holds a few counts of this clonotype. The chain recombines TRBV11-2 with TRBJ2-7, with 11 bases fitting TRBD2. CDR1 and CDR2 from the germline V gene are SGHAT and FQNNGV. The CDR3 consists of 14 residues. Losses at the gene ends were 2 bases for V and 3 bases for J; bases not matched to a gene: 0. The CDR3 bases are TGTGCCAGCAGCTTAACTAGCGGGGGCTACGAGCAGTACTTC. It translates to CASSLTSGGYEQYF.

The table lists this clonotype with a few counts. The chain carries TRBV20-1 and TRBJ2-1; 10 bases are shared with TRBD2. The germline CDR1 and CDR2 sequences are DFQATT and SNEGSKA (reference sequence). The CDR3 spans 16 residues. Trimming cost V 3 bases and J 6 bases; bases outside gene matches: 11. CDR3 sequence reads: CSASRTSGKFVNEQFF. As DNA, the CDR3 is TGCAGTGCTAGTCGCACTAGCGGGAAGTTTGTCAATGAGCAGTTCTTC.

The J gene is TRBJ2-2, the V gene TRBV2, with D maybe TRBD1 (6 bases). Germline V gene sequence: CDR1 SNHLY, CDR2 FYNNEI. V was cut by 1 base and J by 7 bases, with 7 bases left in between. The CDR3 has 13 amino acids. Here the CDR3 reads CASSEGRGGELFF. The CDR3 DNA is TGTGCCAGCAGTGAAGGCAGGGGCGGGGAGCTGTTTTTT.

This clonotype has more than one count but fewer than ten. CDR3 amino acids: CATDTQYF. CDR3 nucleotide sequence: TGTGCCACAGATACGCAGTATTTT. J is TRBJ2-3 and V is TRBV15; D gene uncertain. Per germline, CDR1 LNHNV and CDR2 YYDKDF (reference sequence). The germline V and J ends were trimmed by 9 bases and 5 bases, with 0 bases remaining between them. The CDR3 covers 8 residues.

Ten or more counts support this clonotype. The chain carries TRBV27 and TRBJ2-3; D ambiguous. CDR3 length: 14 amino acids. Germline values: CDR1 MNHEY, CDR2 SMNVEV (reference sequence). V was shortened by 3 bases and J by 0 bases, with 7 bases between the two germline ends. This CDR3 reads CASSFRSSTDTQYF. CDR3 bases: TGTGCCAGCAGTTTTCGGAGTAGCACAGATACGCAGTATTTT.

In DNA, the CDR3 is TGTGCCAGCAGTCGTATGACGGCCCGGGGTGAAAAACTGTTTTTT. Translation gives CASSRMTARGEKLFF. The chain joins TRBV12-3 or TRBV12-4 to TRBJ1-4; D uncertain. V lost 5 bases and J 7 bases, leaving 17 bases between the germline ends. This CDR3 region has 15 residues.

This clonotype showed up just a few times. V is TRBV12-3 or TRBV12-4 and J is TRBJ1-5, with 7 bases fitting TRBD1. V lost 3 bases to trimming and J lost 3 bases; unmatched junction nucleotides: 8. The CDR3 is 16 amino acids. The DNA of the CDR3 is TGTGCCAGCAGTTTTGGCCCGGGACAGAACAATCAGCCCCAGCATTTT. Amino acid sequence: CASSFGPGQNNQPQHF.

Written as DNA, the CDR3 is TGTGCCAGCGAAAGGGTCCTAGCGGGGGGAAACACCGGGGAGCTGTTTTTT. Amino acid sequence: CASERVLAGGNTGELFF. This chain joins TRBV7-2 and TRBJ2-2; 11 bases match TRBD2. The CDR3 has 17 residues. CDR1 SGHTA and CDR2 FQGNSA come from the germline V gene. J lost 2 bases, V lost 8 bases, and 10 bases had no gene match.

A few counts support this clonotype. The V call is TRBV2, the J call TRBJ2-6; 10 nucleotides match TRBD1. This CDR3 is built from 18 residues. V lost 7 bases and J lost 0; bases outside the gene matches: 9. Germline CDR1 is SNHLY and CDR2 is FYNNEI. The CDR3 region is CASKPGTGVNSGANVLTF. For the CDR3, the DNA is TGTGCCAGCAAACCCGGGACAGGGGTGAACTCTGGGGCCAACGTCCTGACTTTC.

The gene calls are TRBV25-1 and TRBJ2-7; 8 nucleotides match TRBD2. Trimming took 2 bases from V and 6 from J; bases not matched to a gene: 3. The CDR3 covers 13 residues. In germline, CDR1 is MGHDK, CDR2 SYGVNS. The DNA for the CDR3 is TGTGCCAGCAGTGAACGGGCGGGGGGCGAGCAGTACTTC. Protein sequence: CASSERAGGEQYF.

V usage is TRBV5-8 and J usage is TRBJ2-3; D ambiguous. Trimming took 5 bases from V and 8 from J, leaving 18 bases between them. The CDR3 sequence is 14 residues long. The germline V gene encodes CDR1 SGHTS and CDR2 YDEGEE. DNA of the CDR3: TGTGCCAGCAGTCACTTGGGTAGCCATACTACGCAGTATTTT. Protein sequence: CASSHLGSHTTQYF.

A few counts support this clonotype. An end of the junction differs from the germline gene, which may be a read error. This chain uses TRBV6-1 with TRBJ2-1; 14 nucleotides match TRBD2. CDR3 length: 17 amino acids. Germline values: CDR1 MNHNS, CDR2 SASEGT. In DNA form, the CDR3 reads TGTGACAGCAGTAGACTAGCGGGGGGGTTCTCTTACAATGAGCAGTTCTTC. Translation gives CDSSRLAGGFSYNEQFF.

This clonotype came up many times. The rearrangement uses TRBV5-1 and TRBJ2-5, with 7 positions matching TRBD1. This CDR3 region has 15 residues. Trimming took 2 bases from V and 3 from J; bases not matched to a gene: 7. Per the germline V gene, CDR1 is SGHRS and CDR2 is YFSETQ. CDR3 DNA: TGCGCCAGCAGCTTACAGGGGACGAGGGAAGAGACCCAGTACTTC. Its translation is CASSLQGTREETQYF.

This clonotype was seen many times. The genes are TRBV12-3 or TRBV12-4 and TRBJ2-1; D is possibly TRBD1 or TRBD2 (5 bases each). Trimming took off 7 bases at V and 4 bases at J, with 14 bases between the two ends. This CDR3 has 14 amino acids. CDR3 in amino acids: CASTRGSQYNEQFF. The DNA of the CDR3 is TGTGCCAGCACGAGGGGCAGCCAGTACAATGAGCAGTTCTTC.

This clonotype has at least ten counts. The chain links TRBV10-2 to TRBJ2-3, with 9 bases identical to TRBD2. V shed 2 bases, J shed 4 bases, and the junction held 10 bases outside the gene matches. This CDR3 comprises 17 residues. Germline V gene sequence: CDR1 WSHSY, CDR2 SAAADI. CDR3 in DNA: TGCGCCAGCAGTGAGACCCCGAGGCGGGGGGGCGCAGATACGCAGTATTTT. Translated: CASSETPRRGGADTQYF.

This clonotype was seen more than once but under ten times. This sequence joins TRBV6-1 and TRBJ1-1; perhaps TRBD1 as D (5 bases). Germline V gives CDR1 MNHNS, CDR2 SASEGT. V lost 6 bases, J lost 8 bases, and 22 bases lay in between. This CDR3 comprises 15 residues. The CDR3 DNA follows: TGTGCCAGCAGCGCAAACGTACCAGGGACGGGAGAAGCTTTCTTT. This codes for CASSANVPGTGEAFF.

This clonotype was seen only a few times. The gene calls are TRBV11-2 and TRBJ2-1; D uncertain. V lost 4 bases, J lost 0 bases, and 13 bases lay in between. This CDR3 has 16 amino acids. Germline V gives CDR1 SGHAT, CDR2 FQNNGV. In nucleotides, the CDR3 is TGTGCCAGCAGCTCGCGAAGTTTGAGCTCCTACAATGAGCAGTTCTTC. Protein: CASSSRSLSSYNEQFF.